The rows below give T cell receptor beta chains drawn from one sample of a study of neoadjuvant anti-PD-1 for oral cavity cancer. Produced via immunoSEQ multiplex PCR; TCRdb's table is partial and in-frame only. The table shows fewer than 8,000 clones, with 62% occurring only once. The sample consisted of PBMCs, taken after nivolumab (anti-PD-1) treatment. The origin of the receptors is a person between 40 and 85 years old with oral cavity squamous cell carcinoma. CDR3s leave out the opening cysteine and the closing phenylalanine or tryptophan. The order of the fields is CDR3 protein, clone size, J gene, V gene, CDR3 length. Where a row states a size, it is once, few, many or the class of an expanded clone; other rows omit it.

AWSVRAGELF	.	TRBJ2-2	TRBV30	10
ASSPTGVYFHEQF	.	TRBJ2-1	TRBV7-8	13
SVGGHSNQPQH	.	TRBJ1-5	TRBV29-1	11
ARSLRDCYT	.	TRBJ1-2	TRBV7-5	9
ASSDRDNSPLH	few	TRBJ1-6	TRBV6-4	11
ATSRERQLGGKLF	once	TRBJ1-4	TRBV15	13
ASRRTGDTQY	.	TRBJ2-3	TRBV5-1	10
AWSSGLAVTDTQY	.	TRBJ2-3	TRBV30	13
AISDRDRTNEQY	.	TRBJ2-7	TRBV10-3	12
ASSSYGGTGRSNQPQH	.	TRBJ1-5	TRBV7-2	16
ASSSLRASHEQY	.	TRBJ2-7	TRBV11-2	12
ASSFMGGAGNEKLF	.	TRBJ1-4	TRBV27	14
ASSRGRASGTYEQY	.	TRBJ2-7	TRBV11-2	14
ASSIDRTGYGYT	few	TRBJ1-2	TRBV19	12